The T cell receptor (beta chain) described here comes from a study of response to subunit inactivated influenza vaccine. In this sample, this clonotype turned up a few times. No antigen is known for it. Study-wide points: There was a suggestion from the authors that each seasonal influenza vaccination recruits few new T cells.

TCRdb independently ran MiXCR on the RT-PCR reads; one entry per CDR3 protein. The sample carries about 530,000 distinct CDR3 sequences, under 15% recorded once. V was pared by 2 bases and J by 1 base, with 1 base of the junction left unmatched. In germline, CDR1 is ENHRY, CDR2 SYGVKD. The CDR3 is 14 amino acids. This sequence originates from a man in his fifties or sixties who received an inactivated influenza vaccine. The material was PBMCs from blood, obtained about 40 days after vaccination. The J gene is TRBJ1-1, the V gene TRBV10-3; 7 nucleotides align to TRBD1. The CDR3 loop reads CAISEDRANTEAFF. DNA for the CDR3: TGTGCCATCAGTGAGGACAGGGCGAACACTGAAGCTTTCTTT.